The 8 T cell receptor beta chains in this list originate from one sample, sequenced in a study of CXCR3-negative and CXCR3-positive naive CD8 T cells. Study-wide results and limits: CXCR3-positive naive cells had more hydrophobic TRB CDR3s than CXCR3-negative naive cells.

Their antigens are not known. UMI-labeled 5' RACE yielded the TRB cDNA libraries. TCRdb reanalyzed the 5' RACE reads, giving one entry per CDR3 protein sequence and no DNA. The sample yields about 89,000 distinct CDR3 sequences, of which the top ten take up 0.53%. Sample: naive CXCR3+ CD8+ T cells from blood. Subset of the sample: CD45RO-CCR7+CD27+CD95- naive CD8+ T cells expressing CXCR3 (TNR3+). These TCRs come from a human donor in good health. Some clones in this sample may be carry-over from other donors' samples.

The chain is built from TRBV28 and TRBJ2-2; TCRdb returns TRBD1, unconfirmable since there is no DNA. The CDR3 has 16 amino acids. Per germline, CDR1 MDHEN and CDR2 SYDVKM. The CDR3 region is CASSPPDRGLTGELFF.

This chain connects TRBV5-5 to TRBJ2-2; TCRdb lists TRBD1, though no DNA is available to test this call. Germline CDR1 SGHKS, CDR2 YYEKEE (reference sequence). The CDR3 runs 17 residues. The CDR3 is CASSYYSTGYDTGELFF.

The chain combines TRBV9 with TRBJ2-7; the D gene TCRdb calls, TRBD1, cannot be checked with no DNA. CDR1 and CDR2 from the germline V gene are SGDLS and YYNGEE. This CDR3 comprises 15 residues. Here the CDR3 reads CASSVGPGHSYEQYF.

The chain is built from TRBV5-5 and TRBJ2-7; TCRdb's assignment of TRBD1 cannot be checked, as there is no DNA. Germline values: CDR1 SGHKS, CDR2 YYEKEE (reference sequence). The CDR3 covers 13 residues. CDR3 region: CASSPPGVNEQYF.

V usage is TRBV6-2 or TRBV6-3 and J usage is TRBJ2-5; TCRdb's D gene call, TRBD1, goes unchecked for lack of DNA. This CDR3 comprises 15 residues. CDR1 is MNHEY, CDR2 SVGEGT, per germline. The CDR3 is CASSYPRDSQETQYF.

This chain uses TRBV25-1 with TRBJ2-7. CDR3 length: 12 residues. The germline gives CDR1 MGHDK, CDR2 SYGVNS. CDR3 region: CASSDGTYEQYF.

The V and J genes are TRBV7-2 and TRBJ1-2; as DNA is missing, the TRBD1 call by TCRdb cannot be tested. In germline, CDR1 is SGHTA, CDR2 FQGNSA. The CDR3 spans 15 residues. The CDR3 reads CASSLAIRDIYGYTF.

The V and J genes are TRBV16 and TRBJ2-3; TCRdb reports TRBD1, a call that lacks DNA to check it against. The length of the CDR3 is 14 residues. The germline gives CDR1 KGHSY, CDR2 FQNENV. The CDR3 is CASSPGDLTDTQYF.